The next 19 T cell receptor beta chains were all read from a single sample in a study of shared clonotypes between healthy human individuals. Profiled with immunoSEQ multiplex PCR; TCRdb holds only in-frame clones, not every one. Of roughly 1,100,000 clones in the sample, approximately 70% were seen once. Sequenced: memory CD4+ T cells sorted from blood. This sample's subset: CD45RA-negative fraction. The receptors were sampled from a man younger than 35 in good health.

Comment on this clone: At one end the junction does not follow the germline gene, possibly because of a read error. The chain carries TRBV7-7 and TRBJ2-5; perhaps TRBD2 as D (6 bases). CDR3 size: 15 residues. Germline V gene sequence: CDR1 SSHAT, CDR2 FNYEAQ (reference sequence). The CDR3 is CASSLAVGAVETQYF. The DNA of the CDR3 is TGTGCTAGCAGCTTAGCGGTTGGGGCGGTCGAGACCCAGTACTTC.

This rearrangement joins TRBV5-1 to TRBJ2-7; D is undetermined. The CDR3 runs 13 residues. The germline V and J ends were trimmed by 4 bases and 2 bases, with 10 bases remaining between them. CDR1 is SGHRS, CDR2 YFSETQ, per germline. CDR3 DNA: TGCGCCAGCAGCCCGGGTCGCACCTACGAGCAGTACTTC. Protein: CASSPGRTYEQYF.

The V gene is TRBV4-3, the J gene TRBJ2-7, with 10 positions matching TRBD2. Germline V gives CDR1 LGHNA, CDR2 YSLEER. This CDR3 comprises 16 residues. The ends lost 3 bases at V and 1 base at J; junction bases unmatched: 6. The CDR3 nucleotides read TGCGCCAGCAGCCAGGAACTAGCGGGGTTTTCCTACGAGCAGTACTTC. Encoded protein: CASSQELAGFSYEQYF.

J is TRBJ2-7 and V is TRBV27; 7 bases align to TRBD2. Trimming at V came to 3 bases and at J to 7 bases, leaving 6 bases not matched to a gene. CDR3 length: 13 amino acids. Per the germline V gene, CDR1 is MNHEY and CDR2 is SMNVEV (reference sequence). The CDR3 nucleotides are TGTGCCAGCAGTTTTCGGGACGGGAGGGAGCAGTACTTC. This encodes CASSFRDGREQYF.

The chain is built from TRBV11-2 and TRBJ1-2; D remains unclear. The CDR3 totals 14 residues. CDR1 SGHAT and CDR2 FQNNGV come from the germline V gene. Trimming cost V 1 base and J 3 bases, with 9 bases left between them. The CDR3 DNA follows: TGTGCCAGCAGCTTAGTCGGGTCAGACTATGGCTACACCTTC. Translated, it gives CASSLVGSDYGYTF. The full variable domain, in which reference TRBV11-2 and TRBJ1-2 provide the parts outside the CDR3, is EAGVAQSPRYKIIEKRQSVAFWCNPISGHATLYWYQQILGQGPKLLIQFQNNGVVDDSQLPKDRFSAERLKGVDSTLKIQPAKLEDSAVYLCASSLVGSDYGYTFGSGTRLTVV.

V and J are TRBV5-1 and TRBJ2-4, with 7 bases that match TRBD2. Germline V lookup: CDR1 SGHRS, CDR2 YFSETQ. V gave up 2 bases and J gave up 1 base; unmatched junction bases: 3. CDR3 size: 15 residues. This chain's CDR3 is CASSFGGGAKNIQYF. The CDR3 nucleotides are TGCGCCAGCAGCTTTGGGGGAGGGGCCAAAAACATTCAGTACTTC.

Concerning this clone itself: The sample carries other DNA sequences with the same CDR3. The chain links TRBV5-1 to TRBJ1-3; D call uncertain. This CDR3 contains 13 residues. The germline CDR1 and CDR2 sequences are SGHRS and YFSETQ. V lost 0 bases, J lost 4 bases, and 5 bases lay in between. The CDR3 nucleotides are TGCGCCAGCAGCTTGGGACCCGGAAACACCATATATTTT. Its translation: CASSLGPGNTIYF.

This rearrangement joins TRBV29-1 to TRBJ2-1; weak D call: TRBD1 (6 bases). The V gene lost 2 bases and the J gene lost 5 bases, with 13 bases spanning the gap. This CDR3 contains 14 residues. Germline V gene lookup returns CDR1 SQVTM and CDR2 ANQGSEA. CDR3 nucleotide sequence: TGCAGCGTTGAAAGGGGGACCACTAACAATGAGCAGTTCTTC. This encodes CSVERGTTNNEQFF.

Regarding this clone: At one end the junction does not follow the germline gene, possibly because of a read error. This rearrangement joins TRBV4-1 to TRBJ2-1; D assignment may be TRBD1 or TRBD2 (5 bases each). Germline V gene data show CDR1 as MGHRA and CDR2 as YSYEKL. The CDR3 contains 16 residues. CDR3 DNA sequence: TGCGCCAGCACCCAAGAAGGGGACCCCCGGGGCAATGAGCAGTTCTTC. Its translation: CASTQEGDPRGNEQFF.

The genes are TRBV4-3 and TRBJ2-1, with D perhaps matching TRBD2 (6 bases). V was trimmed by 0 bases and J by 0 bases, leaving 12 bases between them. Germline CDR1 LGHNA, CDR2 YSLEER. The CDR3 is 17 amino acids. CDR3 in amino acids: CASSQDRTGSSYNEQFF. The CDR3 bases are TGCGCCAGCAGCCAAGATCGGACCGGGAGCTCCTACAATGAGCAGTTCTTC.

The chain uses TRBV18 and TRBJ2-5; 8 nucleotides agree with TRBD2. The J call may be in error: the DNA end matches TRBJ2-7 better. There are 15 residues in the CDR3. Looked up from germline, CDR1 is KGHSH and CDR2 is LQKENI. Here the CDR3 DNA reads TGTGCCAGCTCACCTGGACTAGCTGAATCCTACGAGCAGTACTTC. Translated, it gives CASSPGLAESYEQYF.

The chain is built from TRBV4-2 and TRBJ1-2; 11 bases match TRBD1. Germline values: CDR1 LGHNA, CDR2 YNFKEQ. Germline trimming cut 7 bases from V and 1 base from J; bases unmatched to any gene: 14. CDR3 length: 18 amino acids. This chain's CDR3 is CASTPRTGTGGFNYGYTF. CDR3 nucleotide sequence: TGTGCCAGCACCCCCAGAACGGGGACAGGGGGGTTTAACTATGGCTACACCTTC.

Only a few counts were recorded for this clone. The chain carries TRBV6-1 and TRBJ1-6; 10 nucleotides match TRBD1. The CDR3 consists of 18 residues. V gave up 2 bases and J gave up 7 bases; unmatched junction bases: 11. Per the germline V gene, CDR1 is MNHNS and CDR2 is SASEGT. CDR3 region: CASSEIRTGGKVNSPLHF. The DNA of the CDR3 is TGTGCCAGCAGTGAAATACGGACAGGGGGGAAAGTAAATTCACCCCTCCACTTT.

A few counts support this clone. The chain uses TRBV30 and TRBJ1-4, with 7 bases lining up with TRBD1. The germline gives CDR1 GTSNPN, CDR2 SVGIG (reference sequence). V was clipped by 0 bases and J by 8 bases; unmatched bases: 9. This CDR3 has 15 residues. The CDR3 loop is CAWSVGGREVEKLFF. Written as DNA, the CDR3 is TGTGCCTGGAGTGTAGGGGGCAGGGAAGTGGAAAAACTGTTTTTT.

This clone was seen more than once but under ten times. V gene TRBV5-1 combines with J gene TRBJ2-5, with 7 bases matching TRBD2. CDR3 length: 14 residues. Germline V CDR1 and CDR2: SGHRS, YFSETQ. The junction had 3 bases not matched to a gene; V was cut back by 0 bases and J by 4 bases. CDR3 coding DNA: TGCGCCAGCAGCTTGGTCCCGGGGGGAGAGACCCAGTACTTC. This encodes CASSLVPGGETQYF.

The chain couples TRBV10-3 to TRBJ2-1; D not certain. V was trimmed by 5 bases and J by 9 bases, leaving 14 bases between them. The CDR3 has 13 residues. Germline-derived CDR1 and CDR2 are ENHRY and SYGVKD. CDR3 loop: CAISSYRESEQFF. CDR3 in DNA: TGTGCCATCAGTTCTTACCGAGAGAGTGAGCAGTTCTTC.

This clone was detected once. V is TRBV28 and J is TRBJ2-6, with 11 positions matching TRBD1. From germline, CDR1 is MDHEN and CDR2 SYDVKM. The ends lost 6 bases at V and 4 bases at J; junction bases unmatched: 11. CDR3 length: 18 residues. In DNA form, the CDR3 reads TGTGCCAGCAGCCCTCGAGGACAGGGGGCAGGGGGGGCCAACGTCCTGACTTTC. Its protein product is CASSPRGQGAGGANVLTF.

This clone was observed a few times. The chain is built from TRBV28 and TRBJ1-2; 8 nucleotides agree with TRBD1. The germline V gene has CDR1 MDHEN and CDR2 SYDVKM. The CDR3 totals 15 residues. V gave up 4 bases and J gave up 6 bases; unmatched junction bases: 10. The CDR3: CASSSWTGLINGYTF. CDR3 DNA sequence: TGTGCCAGCAGTTCATGGACAGGGTTGATCAATGGCTACACCTTC.

V gene TRBV12-5 combines with J gene TRBJ1-5, with a tentative D call TRBD1 (5 bases). Deletions cut 0 bases from V and 8 bases from J, with 20 bases between. Germline CDR1 is LGHNT and CDR2 is FRNRAP. The length of the CDR3 is 17 residues. CDR3 coding DNA: TGTGCTAGTGGTTTGGTAGTATCGGGGCACCGGGACGAGCCCCAGCATTTT. Its protein product is CASGLVVSGHRDEPQHF.